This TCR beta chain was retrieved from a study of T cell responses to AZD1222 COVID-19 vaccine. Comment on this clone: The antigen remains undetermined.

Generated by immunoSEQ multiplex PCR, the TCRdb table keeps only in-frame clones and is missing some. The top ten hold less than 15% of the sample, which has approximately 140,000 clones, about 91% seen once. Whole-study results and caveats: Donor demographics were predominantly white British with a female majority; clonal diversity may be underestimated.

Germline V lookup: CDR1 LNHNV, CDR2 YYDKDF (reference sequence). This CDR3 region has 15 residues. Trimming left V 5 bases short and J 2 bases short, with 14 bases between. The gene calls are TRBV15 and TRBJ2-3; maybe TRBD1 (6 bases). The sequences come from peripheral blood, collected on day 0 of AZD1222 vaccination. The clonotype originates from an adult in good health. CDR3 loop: CATSSGVGDTDTQYF. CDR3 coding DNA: TGTGCCACCAGCTCAGGGGTTGGCGACACAGATACGCAGTATTTT.